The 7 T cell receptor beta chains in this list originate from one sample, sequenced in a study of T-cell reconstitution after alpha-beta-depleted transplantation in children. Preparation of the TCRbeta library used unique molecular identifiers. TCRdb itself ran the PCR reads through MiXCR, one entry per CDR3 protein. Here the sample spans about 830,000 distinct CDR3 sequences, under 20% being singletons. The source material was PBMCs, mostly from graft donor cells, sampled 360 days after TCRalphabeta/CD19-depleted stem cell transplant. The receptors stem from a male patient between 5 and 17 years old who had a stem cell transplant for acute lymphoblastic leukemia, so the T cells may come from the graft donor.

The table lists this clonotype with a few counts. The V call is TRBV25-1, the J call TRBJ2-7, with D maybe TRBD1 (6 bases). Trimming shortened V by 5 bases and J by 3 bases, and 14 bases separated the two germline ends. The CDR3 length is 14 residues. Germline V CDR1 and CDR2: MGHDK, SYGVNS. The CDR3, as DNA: TGTGCCAGCAGTCACGATGGGACATACTACGAGCAGTACTTC. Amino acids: CASSHDGTYYEQYF.

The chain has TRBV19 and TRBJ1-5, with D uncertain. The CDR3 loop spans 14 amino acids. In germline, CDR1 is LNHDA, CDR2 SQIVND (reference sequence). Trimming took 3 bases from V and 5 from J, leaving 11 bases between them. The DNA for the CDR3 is TGTGCCAGTAGTATGGCAGGAAGATATCAGCCCCAGCATTTT. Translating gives CASSMAGRYQPQHF.

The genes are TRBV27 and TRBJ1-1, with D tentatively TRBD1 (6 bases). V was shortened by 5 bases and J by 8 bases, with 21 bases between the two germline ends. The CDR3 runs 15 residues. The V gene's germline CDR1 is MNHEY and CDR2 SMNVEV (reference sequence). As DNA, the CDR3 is TGTGCCAGCAGTATCCTCCCGGCAGGGGCGGTGGAAGCTTTCTTT. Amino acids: CASSILPAGAVEAFF.

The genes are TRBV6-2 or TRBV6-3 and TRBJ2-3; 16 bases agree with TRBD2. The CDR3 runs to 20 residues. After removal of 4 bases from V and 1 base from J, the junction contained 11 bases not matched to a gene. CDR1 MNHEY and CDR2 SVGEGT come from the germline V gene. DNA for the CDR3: TGTGCCAGCAGTTCACCGGGACTAGCGGGAGGGAGGGTGGGCACAGATACGCAGTATTTT. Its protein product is CASSSPGLAGGRVGTDTQYF.

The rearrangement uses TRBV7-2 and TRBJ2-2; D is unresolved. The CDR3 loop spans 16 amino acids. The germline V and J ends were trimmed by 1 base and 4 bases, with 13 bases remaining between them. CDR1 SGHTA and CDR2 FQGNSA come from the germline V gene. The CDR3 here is CASSLDIDLPTGELFF. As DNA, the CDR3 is TGTGCCAGCAGCTTAGATATCGACTTGCCCACCGGGGAGCTGTTTTTT.

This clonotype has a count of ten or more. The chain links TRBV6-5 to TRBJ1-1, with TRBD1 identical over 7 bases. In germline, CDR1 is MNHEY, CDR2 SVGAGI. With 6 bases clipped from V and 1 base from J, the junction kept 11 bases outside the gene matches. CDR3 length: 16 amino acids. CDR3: CASSRLGTARNTEAFF. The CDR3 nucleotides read TGTGCCAGCAGCCGACTTGGGACAGCAAGGAACACTGAAGCTTTCTTT.

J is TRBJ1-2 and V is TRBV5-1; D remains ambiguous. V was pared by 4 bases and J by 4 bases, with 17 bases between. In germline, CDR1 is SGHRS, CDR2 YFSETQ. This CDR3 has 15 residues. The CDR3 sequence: CASSITLASVYGYTF. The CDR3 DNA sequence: TGCGCCAGCAGCATAACCCTCGCCAGCGTCTATGGCTACACCTTC. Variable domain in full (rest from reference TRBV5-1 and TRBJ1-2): KAGVTQTPRYLIKTRGQQVTLSCSPISGHRSVSWYQQTPGQGLQFLFEYFSETQRNKGNFPGRFSGRQFSNSRSEMNVSTLELGDSALYLCASSITLASVYGYTFGSGTRLTVV.